This T cell receptor (beta chain) was retrieved from a study of blood T cell repertoires in COVID-19. Study-wide background: Specimens from acute and convalescent COVID-19 originated in the United States, Italy and Spain.

As processed by the authors: Reference gene primer amplification gave nucleated cell count estimates. Measured with immunoSEQ multiplex PCR; TCRdb has only the in-frame clones, and not every one. D and trimming were read from the DNA, whereas the V and J calls and clone size are those reported in that table. There are hundreds of thousands of clones in the sample; approximately 89% occur only once, and roughly 3.4% lies in the top ten. This clone was observed a single time. V was pared by 5 bases and J by 16 bases, with 10 bases of the junction left unmatched. The CDR3 totals 12 residues. Source material: peripheral blood. The receptor was derived from a woman between 18 and 29 years old who had recovered from COVID-19. The chain has TRBV12-3 or TRBV12-4 and TRBJ2-4; 8 bases are shared with TRBD2. In DNA form, the CDR3 reads TGTGCCAGCAGTCACACAAGCGGGAGCGTTTACTTC. This translates into CASSHTSGSVYF.